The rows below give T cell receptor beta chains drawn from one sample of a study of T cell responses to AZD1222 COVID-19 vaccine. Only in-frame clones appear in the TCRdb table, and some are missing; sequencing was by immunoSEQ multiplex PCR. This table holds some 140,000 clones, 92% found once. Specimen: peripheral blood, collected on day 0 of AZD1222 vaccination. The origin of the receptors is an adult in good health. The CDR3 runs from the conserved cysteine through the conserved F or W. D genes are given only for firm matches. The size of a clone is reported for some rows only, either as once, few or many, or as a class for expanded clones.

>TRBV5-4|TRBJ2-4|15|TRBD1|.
TGTGCCAGCAGCTTAGGAGGGACAGGGACCTCTGGGCGGTACTTC
CASSLGGTGTSGRYF
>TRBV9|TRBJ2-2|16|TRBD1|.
TGTGCCAGCAGCGTAGGGGGGACAGTAAACACCGGGGAGCTGTTTTTT
CASSVGGTVNTGELFF
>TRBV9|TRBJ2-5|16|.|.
TGTGCCAGCAGCGTAGGGTCACGGAGCGCACAAGAGACCCAGTACTTC
CASSVGSRSAQETQYF
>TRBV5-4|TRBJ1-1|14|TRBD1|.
TGTGCCAGCAGCCTAGGACAGGTGAACACTGAAGCTTTCTTT
CASSLGQVNTEAFF
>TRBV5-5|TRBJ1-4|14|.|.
TGTGCCAGCAGCTCGACAGTTCGTAATGAAAAACTGTTTTTT
CASSSTVRNEKLFF
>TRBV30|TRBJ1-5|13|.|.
TGTGCCTGGAGTGGCGGGGCAGGGCAGCCCCAGCATTTT
CAWSGGAGQPQHF
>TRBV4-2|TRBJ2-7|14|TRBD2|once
TGTGCCAGCAGCCAAGGCGGGAGGACCTACGAGCAGTACTTC
CASSQGGRTYEQYF
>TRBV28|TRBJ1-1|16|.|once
TGTGCCAGCAGTTTAACTACGGCACGTGCGAACACTGAAGCTTTCTTT
CASSLTTARANTEAFF
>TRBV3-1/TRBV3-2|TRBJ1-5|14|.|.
TGTGCCAGCAGCCAAGACCATAGCAATCAGCCCCAGCATTTT
CASSQDHSNQPQHF
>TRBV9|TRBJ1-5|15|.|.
TGTGCCAGCAGCGTCCATGATATTAGCAATCAGCCCCAGCATTTT
CASSVHDISNQPQHF
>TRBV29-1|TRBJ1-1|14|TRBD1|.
TGCAGCGGAAAGGGACAGGGGGCCGACACTGAAGCTTTCTTT
CSGKGQGADTEAFF
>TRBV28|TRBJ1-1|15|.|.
TGTGCCAGTCTGACGATTCAGGGGCTAATCACTGAAGCTTTCTTT
CASLTIQGLITEAFF
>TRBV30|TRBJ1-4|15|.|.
TGTGCCTGGAGTGTATATCCGGGCTTAAGGGAAAAACTGTTTTTT
CAWSVYPGLREKLFF
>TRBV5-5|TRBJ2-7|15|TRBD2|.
TGTGCCAGCAGCGGAAGGACTAGCGTTTTTGACGAGCAGTACTTC
CASSGRTSVFDEQYF
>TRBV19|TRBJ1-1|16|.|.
TGTGCCAGTAGTTCTGGGGGAATGGTCAGGAACACTGAAGCTTTCTTT
CASSSGGMVRNTEAFF
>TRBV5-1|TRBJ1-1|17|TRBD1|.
TGCGCCAGCAGCTCCGCCCGGGACAGGGTTCGCAACACTGAAGCTTTCTTT
CASSSARDRVRNTEAFF
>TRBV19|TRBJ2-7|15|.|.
TGTGCCAGTAGGGAGGAGGGGCGCGGCTCAGGAGAGCAGTACTTC
CASREEGRGSGEQYF
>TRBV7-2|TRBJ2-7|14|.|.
TGTGCCAGCAGCTTAGTCGTGCCCTCCTACGAGCAGTACTTC
CASSLVVPSYEQYF
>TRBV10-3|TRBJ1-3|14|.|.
TGTGCCATCGCCCGTCTGATCTCTGGAAACACCATATATTTT
CAIARLISGNTIYF
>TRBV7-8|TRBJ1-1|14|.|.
TGTGCCAGCAGCATGGGACTGGGGAACACTGAAGCTTTCTTT
CASSMGLGNTEAFF
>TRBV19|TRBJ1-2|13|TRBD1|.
TGTGCCAGTATTCCCGGACAGGGCGGTGGCTACACCTTC
CASIPGQGGGYTF
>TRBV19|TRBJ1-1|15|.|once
TGTGCCAGTAGTATGGGATTAGGTTTGAACACTGAAGCTTTCTTT
CASSMGLGLNTEAFF
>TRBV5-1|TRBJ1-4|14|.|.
TGCGCCAGCAGCTCAGGGGACGGGTGGGGGCAACTGTTTTTT
CASSSGDGWGQLFF
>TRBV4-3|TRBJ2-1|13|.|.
TGCGCCAGCAGCCAAGATTCTGACAATGAGCAGTTCTTC
CASSQDSDNEQFF
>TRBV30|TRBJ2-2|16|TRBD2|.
TGTGCCTGGAGTTTCGGGACTAGCGCGAACACCGGGGAGCTGTTTTTT
CAWSFGTSANTGELFF
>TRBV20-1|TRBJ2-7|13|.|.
TGCAGTGCTAGTAGAACGGACTCCTACGAGCAGTACTTC
CSASRTDSYEQYF
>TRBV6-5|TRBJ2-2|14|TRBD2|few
TGTGCCTCCCAGGGACTAGCTGCCACCGGGGAGCTGTTTTTT
CASQGLAATGELFF
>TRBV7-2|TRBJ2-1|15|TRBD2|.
TGTGCCAGCAGCTCCGGGACTAGTGGCTACAATGAGCAGTTCTTC
CASSSGTSGYNEQFF
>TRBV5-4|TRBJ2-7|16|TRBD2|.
TGTGCCAGCAGCGCCAGTCGGACTAGCGGGAGATATGAGCAGTACTTC
CASSASRTSGRYEQYF
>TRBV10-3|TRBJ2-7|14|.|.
TGTGCCATCAGTGGGGGCGGCGGTCCCTACGAGCAGTACTTC
CAISGGGGPYEQYF
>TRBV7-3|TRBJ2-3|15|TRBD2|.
TGTGCCAGCAGCTCACTAGCGGGAGGACGAGATACGCAGTATTTT
CASSSLAGGRDTQYF
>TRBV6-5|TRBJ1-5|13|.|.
TGTGCCAGCAGCCTGAATGGCGGTCAGCCCCAGCATTTT
CASSLNGGQPQHF